This TCR beta chain was captured by sequencing in a study of cytomegalovirus exposure and HLA in healthy donors (dated by TCRdb to between 2016 and 2019). Regarding the complete study: In an earlier analysis of 587 of the donors, approximately 260 Gb of sequence data and approximately 100 million unique TCR beta sequences from about 190 million T cells were reported. Among some 410 genotyped donors of the cohort, an average of around 240,000 unique TCR beta nucleotide sequences were sequenced per donor, around 20% of them non-productive. The number of typed donors differed by locus: about 620-630 for A, B, C, DRB1 and DQB1; 500 to 550 for DQA1; over 600 for DPA1; and some 430 for DPB1. To predict cytomegalovirus infection status, the study brought together high-throughput TCR immunosequencing, statistical association of individual TCRs with disease status, and machine learning. Donor age, sex, ethnicity and CMV serostatus were compiled together with the repertoire data. The T cell repertoires of around 670 subjects were profiled by immunosequencing and related to cytomegalovirus serostatus. In addition to the first cohort of approximately 650 subjects, a separate validation cohort of 120 different subjects was used. Of the 300 to 500 genotyped donors, 70% to 90% were placed in the genetic ancestry cluster associated with self-reported Caucasian donors. Class I and class II HLA loci were covered by the typing at four-digit resolution. A later analysis re-examined previously published TCR beta repertoires from roughly 720 donors and added high-resolution HLA genotyping to investigate patterns of TCR occurrence. In an earlier analysis of about 590 of the donors, high-throughput TCR beta sequencing was used to judge whether each TCR beta V gene segment behaved as functional or pseudogenic. Roughly 300 gigabases of sequencing data and around 90 million unique TCR sequences made up an early release that covered around 640 HLA-typed donors. Because of strong linkage in the cohort, a handful of DR-DQ haplotypes were treated as single units for association and clustering. Rather than drawing on any new phenotypic data, the later analysis identified candidate immune exposures from TCR beta sequences and the way those sequences occurred across donors. All discovery cohort repertoires had been generated using a single sequencing platform. The study was designed to test whether signatures of past pathogen exposure could be identified by cataloging public T cell receptors. Genome-wide SNP genotypes for about 65% of the roughly 670 donors were used in a later genetic analysis, which treated that subset as a discovery cohort. Broader findings and caveats from the paper: The authors suggested that the approach could potentially be generalized to other disease states and immunological phenotypes. In an earlier analysis of approximately 590 of the donors, most TCR beta V segments appeared in productive rearrangements about 87% or about 30% of the time, broadly matching IMGT annotations. Roughly uniform sequencing depth across donors was assumed in presence/absence analyses, although this assumption may not hold. A cluster of highly shared sequence variants was judged likely to represent a technical artifact of the sequencing pipeline. According to a later analysis, parvovirus B19, influenza, CMV and Epstein-Barr virus appeared linked to several top co-occurrence clusters. A later analysis associated about 17,000 TCR beta sequences with specific HLA alleles at a false discovery rate of 0.05. For the cohort, immune exposure information was limited to CMV serostatus. A later analysis found that HLA-associated TCR beta chains were more clonally expanded and had lower generation probabilities than equally common non-associated chains. In vitro tests confirmed that a few of the cytomegalovirus-associated TCR beta chains recognize cytomegalovirus antigens. Some IMGT-functional V segments, including TRBV6-2 and TRBV6-3, could not be distinguished by the 87-base-pair reads and were therefore excluded. Correlated functional status among segregating V segments might be attributable to linkage disequilibrium, but an unknown experimental factor could not be ruled out. The earlier analysis of around 600 of the donors excluded some 16 rarely observed V segments, including chromosome 9 orphons, because counts were too low. In a later analysis, TCR association rates were found to vary across HLA loci, with the most associated TCRs seen for DRB1 alleles and the fewest for HLA-C alleles. Across donors, most TCR sequences were observed very rarely, whereas some public TCRs were present in many individuals. V-gene and J-gene trimming of TCR beta chains was associated with a missense DCLRE1C variant in a later genetic analysis, and the association was replicated in an independent cohort. When HLA alleles, especially DR and DQ, strongly co-occurred, attributing TCR associations to individual alleles was difficult. In this cohort, only TCR beta chains were sequenced, and detectable features were limited by the absence of alpha or paired-chain data. A later genetic analysis reported fewer N-insertions in productive TCRs among donors in an Asian-associated ancestry cluster than the 666-donor mean. The study listed 164 TCR beta chains as associated with cytomegalovirus. A further reported finding was that TCR beta sequences accurately predicted the HLA-A and HLA-B alleles for most subjects in the first cohort. Cytomegalovirus status was reported to be diagnosed by the classifier with high specificity and sensitivity in both the original and validation cohorts. Most CMV-associated TCR beta chains appeared to be HLA-restricted in a later analysis, and the HLA associations seemed to be driven largely by CMV exposure. Because HLA typing was unavailable for some donors at each locus, only the typed subset was used in association tests.

The library was made by the immunoSEQ multiplex PCR assay. A mixture of 60 forward primers for TCR Vbeta segments and 13 reverse primers for TCR Jbeta segments was used in the multiplex PCR. Amplification of the CDR3 region of rearranged TCR beta genes was performed with a multiplex PCR assay on genomic DNA. The amplified TCR beta libraries were sequenced on the Illumina HiSeq System as 87-base-pair reads. In the original analysis: A later analysis counted about 80 million unique TCR beta chains across the 666 repertoires, and 10 million to 11 million of these chains were shared by at least two donors. Raw reads were error-corrected and collapsed into unique sequences by a nearest-neighbor algorithm in which closely related sequences were merged to remove PCR and sequencing errors. Alignment of CDR3 sequences to IMGT reference sequences was used to assign V, D and J gene segments. For a sequence to be retained, at least a six-nucleotide match to both a V gene segment and a J gene segment was required. A rearrangement counted as productive if the CDR3 had no stop codons and remained in frame with V and J, and every other rearrangement counted as non-productive. Following IMGT convention, CDR3 was defined as the stretch from the second conserved V-encoded cysteine to the conserved J-encoded phenylalanine. The earlier analysis of 450 to 750 of the donors excluded any sequence lacking an unambiguous match to a single V gene segment. In an earlier analysis of approximately 610 of the donors, V segments were called functional above 56.7% productive rearrangements and were called segregating when the between-donor standard deviation exceeded 5%. A statistical classification framework was built for diagnosing cytomegalovirus status from the catalog of TCR beta chain sequences. In a later analysis, V and J genes were assigned by comparing TCR nucleotide sequences against IMGT/GENE-DB human TR gene sequences. A later analysis assigned CDR3 sequences and most-parsimonious VDJ recombination scenarios with the TCRdist pipeline. In a later analysis, every TCR beta chain was defined by the combination of its CDR3 amino acid sequence and its V-gene family, and reads without a unique V-gene family were dropped. To address suspected cross-contamination and a sequencing artifact, a later analysis removed a few hundred highly shared, low-generation-probability nucleotide sequences. In a later analysis, a clonal expansion index was calculated for each public chain from normalized within-repertoire ranks of inferred template counts. A later analysis computed generation probabilities with a VDJ recombination model fitted to out-of-frame rearrangements, and checked the results against IGoR. Hypergeometric tests were used in a later analysis to score TCR-TCR, TCR-HLA and TCR-CMV co-occurrence, with a repertoire-size bias correction applied to the TCR pairs. False discovery rates were estimated in a later analysis by permuting HLA or CMV assignments 20 times. In a later analysis, co-occurring TCRs were grouped using DBSCAN, and TCRdist sequence similarity was added for clustering within HLA-allele-positive subsets. Co-occurrence clustering excluded repertoires with fewer than 30,000 or more than 120,000 public chains, plus five with anomalous nucleotide sharing. TCRdb carries this immuneACCESS record with in-frame sequences only. Its versions omit some clonotypes, under half of them owing to an unresolved V gene in the studies checked, with the rest unexplained. V and J calls and clone size are copied from that table; D and trimming were computed from the DNA. Across this sample there are around 90,000 clones, with under 75% seen only once. The ten largest clonotypes hold roughly 2.1% of the sample.

Germline trimming amounts to 4 bases on V and 10 bases on J, with 14 as the count of junction bases outside the gene matches. Sequences LNHDA (CDR1) and SQIVND (CDR2) are obtained from the germline V gene (reference sequence). CDR3 length: 17 amino acids, cysteine to phenylalanine. Of all the DNA, just the CDR3 is kept, 51 bases in frame from base 1. Worth noting for this clone: This receptor's antigen is unknown. No clone much larger than this one lies a single base away; base qualities are absent.

In total, approximately 690 healthy bone marrow donors made up the cohort. At the time of sampling, every cohort member was nominally healthy, though immune exposures that went unrecorded were likely present. CMV serostatus was positive for 250 to 300 and negative for about half of the roughly 700 cohort members, and was not recorded for this donor. Each donor provided a peripheral blood sample, and peripheral blood mononuclear cells were used for TCR beta sequencing. The Qiagen DNeasy Blood Extraction Kit was used to extract genomic DNA from the blood cell samples. Sequencing input: PBMCs. This sequence was found in a human donor in good health. Here the chain combines TRBV19 and TRBJ1-6, with TRBD1 identical over 9 junction bases. The nucleotides are TGTGCCAGTAGTAAGGGCACGACAGGGGGAATTAGGTCACCCCTCCACTTT. Its protein product is CASSKGTTGGIRSPLHF.